This TCR beta chain was profiled in a study of long-term antiretroviral therapy in people with HIV. At the level of the study: A decade or so separates the oldest specimens from the later 2015 immediate-ART recommendation.

Broader study findings: Patients on ART gained diversity, which nonetheless stayed below transplant donor controls. CDR3 length ranges were narrower in HIV repertoires than in controls.

This clone was observed once. Its matching antigen is unknown. Samples held about 0.85-10 million cryopreserved PBMC, and DNA extraction followed. Germline-derived CDR1 and CDR2 are SGHRS and YFSETQ. J was trimmed by 6 bases and V by 4 bases; bases with no gene match: 8. This CDR3 contains 14 residues. Sequencing used immunoSEQ v3.0 at survey level. Sequencing used immunoSEQ multiplex PCR; TCRdb keeps in-frame clones, though not all of them. This repertoire shows roughly 50,000 clones, 84% found once; its top ten account for roughly 3%. The receptor comes from a woman aged 18-29 years with HIV. The chain has TRBV5-1 and TRBJ2-7, with 9 bases fitting TRBD1. This material consisted of unsorted PBMCs, taken 0.8 years after starting antiretroviral therapy. The DNA for the CDR3 is TGCGCCAGCAGCATTCCGGGACAGGGATCCGAGCAGTACTTC. Translating it yields CASSIPGQGSEQYF.